This T cell receptor (beta chain) is drawn from a study of memory CD4+ T cells and cytomegalovirus serostatus. The sort gate was single viable CD3+CD4+CD8-CD45RO+ cells for memory CD4+ T cells. Remarks on this clone: Antigen unknown.

The study's findings and limits: A US-trained random forest predicted CMV serostatus with median AUC around 0.91.

This CDR3 is 14 amino acids long. J lost 3 bases, V lost 7 bases, and 5 bases had no gene match. Germline V gene sequence: CDR1 MNHNS, CDR2 SASEGT. As originally analysed: Out-of-frame sequences were removed, leaving 2 million to 2.5 million distinct TCRbeta sequences. Profiled with immunoSEQ multiplex PCR; TCRdb holds only in-frame clones, not every one. V and J calls and clone size are copied from that table; D and trimming were computed from the DNA. The data contain under 55,000 clones, roughly four fifths of them seen just once; the ten biggest clones take up roughly 1.7%. The genes are TRBV6-1 and TRBJ1-4; TRBD1 aligns across 7 bases. The sequence was obtained from an adult in good health and CMV-seronegative. The sample consisted of memory CD4+ T cells from blood. The DNA for the CDR3 is TGTGCCAGCACCAAACAGGGGTCTAATGAAAAACTGTTTTTT. Protein sequence: CASTKQGSNEKLFF.